A selection of T cell receptor beta chains follows, all from one sample in a study of T-cell memory formation after mild COVID-19. In TCRdb, the 5' RACE reads were re-called with MiXCR into one record per CDR3 protein. Among about 390,000 distinct CDR3 sequences listed, 15% to 20% were seen once. Sequences were obtained from PBMCs or a T cell subset sorted from them (not recorded which). Receptors were obtained from a man between 18 and 29 years old who had mild COVID-19 (a few samples of this study predate the infection). Cell type and time point are not known. CDR3s leave out the opening cysteine and the closing phenylalanine or tryptophan. Clone sizes are given selectively: once, few, many, or a class where the clone is expanded.

v_call	clone_size	j_call	cdr3_aa
TRBV7-2	many	TRBJ2-1	ASSLGRGSEQF
TRBV6-4	-	TRBJ2-3	ASSDTETDTQY
TRBV6-5	few	TRBJ2-7	ASSYYEDYEQY
TRBV4-3	-	TRBJ2-5	ASSQVGEAKTQY
TRBV28	-	TRBJ2-5	ASRLRSQETQY
TRBV15	-	TRBJ1-2	ATSRDRVKSNYGYT
TRBV6-5	few	TRBJ2-1	ASSYSRRSYNEQF
TRBV7-9	few	TRBJ1-2	ASEGPYGYT
TRBV5-1	many	TRBJ2-5	ASSLTGRLIQETQY
TRBV28	-	TRBJ1-1	ASSRYRGDTEAF
TRBV19	few	TRBJ1-1	ASTDPGTNTEAF
TRBV11-2	-	TRBJ2-2	ASSQVGGAGELF
TRBV7-3	-	TRBJ2-3	ASSLGPSGVDTQY
TRBV30	few	TRBJ1-1	AWTSVAGLAF
TRBV10-2	many	TRBJ1-1	ASSDGTGGTEAF
TRBV7-2	-	TRBJ1-6	ASSSLSRANSPLH
TRBV6-2/TRBV6-3	-	TRBJ1-3	ASSRRPSGNTIY
TRBV7-2	many	TRBJ2-7	ASSRDLAGGEYEQY
TRBV4-1	few	TRBJ1-5	ASSQDEGPQSNQPQH
TRBV20-1	-	TRBJ2-1	SARTGLAGGEQF
TRBV6-5	once	TRBJ2-3	ASSYSGRSTDTQY
TRBV5-1	few	TRBJ1-1	ASKEPGENTEAF
TRBV5-6	-	TRBJ2-1	ASSRSISYNEQF
TRBV15	many	TRBJ2-1	ATSRDKTSGVSDNEQF
TRBV5-6	few	TRBJ2-5	ASSLTGTEGETQY
TRBV7-9	few	TRBJ2-7	ASSFRGGPEQY
TRBV12-3/TRBV12-4	-	TRBJ2-1	ASSSQGPYEQF
TRBV7-2	-	TRBJ2-4	ASSLGREWNIQY
TRBV27	-	TRBJ1-2	ASSFRGGGGYT
TRBV6-5	-	TRBJ2-7	ASSAGTGGFYEQY
TRBV7-3	many	TRBJ2-3	ASSLNPPGQGTDTQY
TRBV11-3	many	TRBJ2-3	ASSLADTDTQY
TRBV7-9	few	TRBJ2-1	ASSFLAGGPRNEQF
TRBV4-3	few	TRBJ2-2	ASSEKGLTSVTGELF
TRBV7-2	few	TRBJ2-5	ASSLVWQKETQY
TRBV7-9	few	TRBJ2-3	ASSLATSGGAPDTQY
TRBV12-3/TRBV12-4	few	TRBJ2-2	ASSFERGRNTGELF
TRBV12-3/TRBV12-4	many	TRBJ1-6	ASTLQGSKRSPLH
TRBV5-1	-	TRBJ2-2	ASSSNGGITGELF
TRBV6-5	few	TRBJ1-2	ASTPGVGGANYGYT
TRBV20-1	few	TRBJ1-1	SAKTDRVNTEAF
TRBV6-2/TRBV6-3	few	TRBJ2-3	ASSYSTPGRVTQY
TRBV6-5	-	TRBJ1-2	ASSLFLRYGYT
TRBV11-3	few	TRBJ1-1	ASSLDYGGSNTEAF
TRBV7-8	few	TRBJ1-1	ASSLVDRTGNEAF
TRBV7-2	many	TRBJ2-3	ASSLSGGNTDTQY
TRBV3-1	-	TRBJ1-6	ASSQDGFPSPLH
TRBV6-1	few	TRBJ1-3	ASSEAGPGNTIY
TRBV9	many	TRBJ2-3	ASSVAVDTQY
TRBV2	-	TRBJ2-6	ASLRGSGANVLT
TRBV6-6	-	TRBJ1-1	ASSYDEYTEAF
TRBV19	few	TRBJ2-2	ATRGTGIAGELF
TRBV7-7	few	TRBJ2-5	ASSQVGAQETQY